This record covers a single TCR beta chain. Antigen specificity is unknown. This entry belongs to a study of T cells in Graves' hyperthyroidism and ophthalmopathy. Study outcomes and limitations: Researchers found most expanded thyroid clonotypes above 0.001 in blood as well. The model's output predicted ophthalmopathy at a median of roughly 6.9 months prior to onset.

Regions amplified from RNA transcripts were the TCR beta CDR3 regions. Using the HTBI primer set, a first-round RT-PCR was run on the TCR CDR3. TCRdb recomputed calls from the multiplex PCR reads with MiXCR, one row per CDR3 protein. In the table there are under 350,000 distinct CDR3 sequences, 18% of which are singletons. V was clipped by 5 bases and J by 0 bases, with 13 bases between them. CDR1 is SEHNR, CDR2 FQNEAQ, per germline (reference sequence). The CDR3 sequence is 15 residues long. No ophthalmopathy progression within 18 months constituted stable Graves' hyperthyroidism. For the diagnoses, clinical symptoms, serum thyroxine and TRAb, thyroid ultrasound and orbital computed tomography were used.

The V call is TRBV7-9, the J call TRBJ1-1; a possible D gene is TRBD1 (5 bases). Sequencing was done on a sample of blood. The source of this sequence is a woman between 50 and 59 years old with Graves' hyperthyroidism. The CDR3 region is CASSASGGVNTEAFF. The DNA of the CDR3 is TGTGCCAGCAGCGCCTCCGGGGGTGTGAACACTGAAGCTTTCTTT. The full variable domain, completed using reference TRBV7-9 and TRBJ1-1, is DTGVSQNPRHKITKRGQNVTFRCDPISEHNRLYWYRQTLGQGPEFLTYFQNEAQLEKSRLLSDRFSAERPKGSFSTLEIQRTEQGDSAMYLCASSASGGVNTEAFFGQGTRLTVV.